The 19 T cell receptor beta chains listed next were all sequenced from one sample in a study of blood T cell repertoires in COVID-19. TCRdb keeps only in-frame clones here, not all; method: immunoSEQ multiplex PCR. The table records about 59,000 clones, approximately 79% of them present only once. Source material: peripheral blood. These receptors all come from a woman aged 70-85 years with acute or convalescent COVID-19.

The gene calls are TRBV9 and TRBJ1-2; D is uncertain. CDR3 length: 15 residues. V lost 0 bases to trimming and J lost 1 base, with 10 bases between them. The germline gives CDR1 SGDLS, CDR2 YYNGEE. CDR3 DNA: TGTGCCAGCAGCGTAGTATCCGGGGTTAACTATGGCTACACCTTC. This codes for CASSVVSGVNYGYTF.

V gene TRBV29-1 combines with J gene TRBJ1-1; the match to TRBD1 covers 10 bases. The CDR3 totals 14 residues. Trimming removed 8 bases from V and 4 bases from J; junction bases left unmatched: 10. Germline-derived CDR1 and CDR2 are SQVTM and ANQGSEA. The chain's CDR3 is CSLTTGGQGTEAFF. CDR3 DNA sequence: TGCAGCCTTACGACAGGGGGCCAGGGCACTGAAGCTTTCTTT.

The V gene is TRBV18, the J gene TRBJ1-1, with D maybe TRBD1 (5 bases). CDR3 length: 14 amino acids. CDR1 is KGHSH and CDR2 is LQKENI in the germline V gene. Between the trimmed V and J ends, which lost 6 bases and 4 bases, there was a span of 15 bases. The CDR3 here is CASSLSLQATEAFF. CDR3 coding DNA: TGTGCCAGCTCGCTGTCGTTACAGGCCACTGAAGCTTTCTTT.

This sequence joins TRBV7-8 and TRBJ2-7; unclear D gene. The V end was cut by 5 bases, the J end by 1 base, with 9 bases between. The CDR3 consists of 13 residues. Germline V gene lookup returns CDR1 SGHVS and CDR2 FQNEAQ. The CDR3 DNA reads TGTGCCAGCAGCGGAGTTGAGTCCTACGAGCAGTACTTC. The encoded protein is CASSGVESYEQYF.

This chain links TRBV18 with TRBJ1-2, with TRBD1 matching 9 bases. J lost 7 bases, V lost 5 bases, and 5 bases had no gene match. Germline V gene lookup returns CDR1 KGHSH and CDR2 LQKENI. The CDR3 extends over 13 amino acids. CDR3 sequence (DNA): TGTGCCAGCTCAACCGGGACAGGGCTTGGCTACACCTTC. Translation: CASSTGTGLGYTF.

The genes are TRBV10-3 and TRBJ2-5; 9 nucleotides align to TRBD2. Germline V gene data show CDR1 as ENHRY and CDR2 as SYGVKD. J was trimmed by 4 bases and V by 11 bases; bases with no gene match: 14. The CDR3 loop spans 15 amino acids. The CDR3 here is CAPRSRGGLGETQYF. In nucleotides, the CDR3 is TGTGCCCCACGATCGCGGGGGGGCCTAGGAGAGACCCAGTACTTC.

The rearrangement uses TRBV28 and TRBJ1-2, with 7 bases fitting TRBD1. V lost 6 bases to trimming and J lost 4 bases; unmatched junction nucleotides: 11. Germline assignment: CDR1 MDHEN and CDR2 SYDVKM. The CDR3 covers 15 residues. CDR3 residues: CASRDRFKRSYGYTF. CDR3 nucleotides: TGTGCCAGCAGGGACAGGTTTAAGAGGAGCTATGGCTACACCTTC.

This clone showed up just a few times. The gene calls are TRBV6-5 and TRBJ2-5; tentative D call: TRBD1 (6 bases). Trimming removed 2 bases at V and 4 bases at J, with 11 bases between. Germline V gene lookup returns CDR1 MNHEY and CDR2 SVGAGI. This CDR3 has 14 residues. The CDR3 region is CASSYDRSRETQYF. The CDR3 DNA reads TGTGCCAGCAGTTACGACAGGTCTAGAGAGACCCAGTACTTC.

The rearrangement links TRBV28 to TRBJ2-7; 8 nucleotides align to TRBD2. CDR1 MDHEN and CDR2 SYDVKM come from the germline V gene. With 7 bases clipped from V and 6 bases from J, the junction kept 5 bases outside the gene matches. CDR3 size: 12 residues. In nucleotides, the CDR3 is TGTGCCAGCACCCGGGGGGGAGTCGAGCAGTACTTC. It specifies CASTRGGVEQYF.

The CDR3 reads CASSLMSQDTQYF. CDR3 sequence (DNA): TGCGCCAGCAGCTTGATGTCACAGGATACGCAGTATTTT. The chain recombines TRBV5-1 with TRBJ2-3; D unresolved. The ends were cut back, 1 base at V and 6 bases at J, with 9 bases in the middle. CDR1 is SGHRS, CDR2 YFSETQ, per germline. This CDR3 contains 13 residues.

The chain joins TRBV5-5 to TRBJ1-6, with 7 bases lining up with TRBD1. After removal of 5 bases from V and 6 bases from J, the junction contained 8 bases not matched to a gene. This CDR3 region has 15 residues. From germline, CDR1 is SGHKS and CDR2 YYEKEE (reference sequence). The CDR3 reads CASSITGVANSPLHF. For the CDR3, the DNA is TGTGCCAGCAGTATCACAGGGGTGGCTAATTCACCCCTCCACTTT.

This clone came up once. The V gene is TRBV28, the J gene TRBJ1-5; 8 bases are shared with TRBD1. The length of the CDR3 is 15 residues. V lost 8 bases, J lost 7 bases, and 13 bases stayed unmatched. Germline lookup yields CDR1 MDHEN and CDR2 SYDVKM. Written as DNA, the CDR3 is TGTGCCAGCGGACCGCCGACAGGGGCGAACCAGCCCCAGCATTTT. This gives the protein CASGPPTGANQPQHF.

This CDR3 reads CASSQRTLSAGGLDTQYF. CDR3 coding DNA: TGTGCCAGCAGCCAAAGGACGCTATCGGCGGGGGGGCTAGATACGCAGTATTTT. The chain has TRBV4-2 and TRBJ2-3; 9 bases are shared with TRBD2. The trim removed 2 bases at V and 5 bases at J, leaving 14 bases unmatched. Looked up from germline, CDR1 is LGHNA and CDR2 is YNFKEQ. This CDR3 is 18 amino acids long.

This rearrangement joins TRBV27 to TRBJ2-7; tentatively, D is TRBD2 (7 bases). The length of the CDR3 is 14 residues. The germline CDR1 and CDR2 sequences are MNHEY and SMNVEV (reference sequence). Trimming pared 1 base from V and 4 bases from J, leaving 11 bases between. CDR3 nucleotides: TGTGCCAGCAGTTTATACGCGGGGGCTTACGAGCAGTACTTC. Protein product: CASSLYAGAYEQYF.

The chain has TRBV6-5 and TRBJ1-6; 8 bases align to TRBD1. CDR1 and CDR2 from the germline V gene are MNHEY and SVGAGI. The CDR3 has 16 amino acids. V was pared by 4 bases and J by 9 bases, with 11 bases of the junction left unmatched. In DNA, the CDR3 is TGTGCCAGCAGTTTCCGGCCCGGACAGGGTTTTTCACCCCTCCACTTT. Translation: CASSFRPGQGFSPLHF.

This clone has a handful of counts. The chain couples TRBV5-8 to TRBJ2-5, with 12 bases that match TRBD2. The CDR3 is 17 residues long. The V segment lost 0 bases and the J segment 2 bases; nucleotides outside the gene matches: 5. Germline V CDR1 and CDR2: SGHTS, YDEGEE. CDR3 sequence: CASSLGLAGGRQETQYF. CDR3 coding DNA: TGTGCCAGCAGCTTGGGCCTAGCGGGGGGGCGTCAAGAGACCCAGTACTTC.

This chain connects TRBV5-8 to TRBJ2-3; 7 nucleotides match TRBD2. The J segment lost 0 bases and the V segment lost 2 bases, leaving 6 bases of the junction unmatched. CDR1 SGHTS and CDR2 YDEGEE come from the germline V gene. The length of the CDR3 is 16 residues. CDR3: CASSLPREVSTDTQYF. The CDR3 region has the DNA TGTGCCAGCAGCTTACCCCGGGAGGTTAGCACAGATACGCAGTATTTT.

The rearrangement joins TRBV2 to TRBJ1-1; D is possibly TRBD1 (5 bases). CDR3 length: 14 residues. Germline lookup yields CDR1 SNHLY and CDR2 FYNNEI. V lost 6 bases, J lost 1 base, and 12 bases lay in between. The CDR3 DNA follows: TGTGCCAGCAGGGCTAGTACAGGGAACACTGAAGCTTTCTTT. This encodes CASRASTGNTEAFF.

This chain connects TRBV24-1 to TRBJ1-2; maybe TRBD1 (6 bases). The V gene lost 1 base and the J gene lost 4 bases, with 9 bases spanning the gap. Germline CDR1 reads KGHDR; CDR2 reads SFDVKD. This CDR3 is built from 14 residues. The CDR3 DNA reads as TGTGCCACCAGTGATTTTGCCAGGGGCTATGGCTACACCTTC. It codes for CATSDFARGYGYTF.